In this sample, the clone carrying this TCR beta chain turned up a few times. Gene and germline names: mouse. The read ends 4 residues early relative to the CDR3; the germline J gene fills the gap. Other DNA sequences in the same sample also yield this CDR3. The data originate from a study of CD8+ T cells in alopecia areata. Isolated RNA was reverse transcribed into cDNA used as the sequencing template. Assay used: immunoSEQ multiplex PCR; TCRdb lists only in-frame clones, some missing. The sample is made up of 270,000 or so clones, none counted only once. The CDR3 totals 16 residues. Per the germline V gene, CDR1 is LGHNA and CDR2 is YNLKQL (reference sequence). V lost 0 bases and J 2 bases, leaving 10 bases between the germline ends. CD4, CD8alpha, NKG2D, NKG2ACE and other markers were used to sort pooled cutaneous lymph node cells.

The gene calls are TRBV5 and TRBJ2-2, with D perhaps TRBD1 or TRBD2 (6 bases each). The sequenced sample consisted of CD4+ T cells sorted from a lymph node. The source of this sequence is a C3H/HeJ mouse with alopecia areata. Strain haplotype (MHC): H2-k. The CDR3 reads CASSQEGAANTGQLYF. Incomplete CDR3 DNA: TGTGCCAGCAGCCAAGAGGGGGCCGCTAACACCGGG.